In its sample, the clone carrying this TCR beta chain was seen a few times. These data are taken from a study of Graves' ophthalmopathy and Graves' hyperthyroidism. The TCR beta CDR3 regions underwent amplification from RNA transcripts. First-round RT-PCR with HTBI primers preceded a second-round multiplex PCR. In TCRdb, the multiplex PCR reads were re-called with MiXCR into one record per CDR3 protein. The sample yields hundreds of thousands of distinct CDR3 sequences, about 20% seen once. The germline V gene has CDR1 SGHAT and CDR2 FQNNGV. This CDR3 has 12 residues. The germline V and J ends were trimmed by 5 bases and 5 bases, with 10 bases remaining between them. As diagnostic evidence, clinical symptoms, serum thyroxine, TRAb, thyroid ultrasound and orbital computed tomography were relied upon.

The origin of this receptor is a woman younger than 30 with stable Graves' hyperthyroidism. Some clones in this sample may be carry-over from other donors' samples. The rearrangement links TRBV11-2 to TRBJ2-7; no definite D call. Sequencing input: peripheral blood. The CDR3 DNA reads TGTGCCAGCAGCCGTCCGGGCCACGAGCAGTACTTC. This gives the protein CASSRPGHEQYF.